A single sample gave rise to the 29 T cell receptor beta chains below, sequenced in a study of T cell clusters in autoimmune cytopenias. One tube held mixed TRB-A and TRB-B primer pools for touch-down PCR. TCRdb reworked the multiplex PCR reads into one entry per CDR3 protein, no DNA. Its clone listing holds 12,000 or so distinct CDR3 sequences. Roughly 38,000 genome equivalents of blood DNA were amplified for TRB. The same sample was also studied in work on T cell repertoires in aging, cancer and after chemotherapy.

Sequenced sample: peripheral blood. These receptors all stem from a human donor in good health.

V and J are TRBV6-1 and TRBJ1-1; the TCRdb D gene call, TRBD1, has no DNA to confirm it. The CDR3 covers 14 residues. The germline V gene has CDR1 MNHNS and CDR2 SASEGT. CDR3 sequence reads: CASSAYRDSTEAFF.

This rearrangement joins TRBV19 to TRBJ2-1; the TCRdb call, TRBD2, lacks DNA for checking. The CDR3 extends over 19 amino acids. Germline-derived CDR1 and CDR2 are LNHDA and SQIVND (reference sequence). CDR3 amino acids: CASSTKFLLAGGNNNEQFF.

CDR3 region: CASSDWQGPNQPQHF. The V gene is TRBV6-1, the J gene TRBJ1-5. The CDR3 is 15 residues long. In germline, CDR1 is MNHNS, CDR2 SASEGT.

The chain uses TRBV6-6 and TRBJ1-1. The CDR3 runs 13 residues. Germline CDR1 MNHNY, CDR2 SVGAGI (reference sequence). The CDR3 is CASSYPRNTEAFF.

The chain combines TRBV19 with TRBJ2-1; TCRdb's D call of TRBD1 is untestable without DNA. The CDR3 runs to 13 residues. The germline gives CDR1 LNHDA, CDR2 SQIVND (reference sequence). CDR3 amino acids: CASSPDSYNEQFF.

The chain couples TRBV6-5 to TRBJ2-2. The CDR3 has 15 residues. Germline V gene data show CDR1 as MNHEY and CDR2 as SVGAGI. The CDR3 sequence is CASSYKGGDTGELFF.

The CDR3 sequence is CASSLSGRSSYEQYF. The chain has TRBV11-3 and TRBJ2-7. The CDR3 length is 15 residues. The V gene's germline CDR1 is SGHNT and CDR2 YENEEA.

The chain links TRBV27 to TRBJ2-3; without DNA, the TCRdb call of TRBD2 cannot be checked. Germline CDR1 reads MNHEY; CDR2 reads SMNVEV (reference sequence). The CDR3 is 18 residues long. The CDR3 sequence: CASSPTVRRAGGSDTQYF.

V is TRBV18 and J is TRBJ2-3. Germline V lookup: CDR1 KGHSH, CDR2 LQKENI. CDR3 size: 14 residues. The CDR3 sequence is CASSPPDSTDTQYF.

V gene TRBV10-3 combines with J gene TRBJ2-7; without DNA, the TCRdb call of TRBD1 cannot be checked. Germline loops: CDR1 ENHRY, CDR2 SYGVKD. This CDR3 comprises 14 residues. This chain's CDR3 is CAISAETGVGEQYF.

The CDR3 loop reads CASSSGEVQLF. The chain uses TRBV12-3 or TRBV12-4 and TRBJ2-7; the D call from TCRdb, TRBD2, cannot be confirmed without DNA. This CDR3 is built from 11 residues.

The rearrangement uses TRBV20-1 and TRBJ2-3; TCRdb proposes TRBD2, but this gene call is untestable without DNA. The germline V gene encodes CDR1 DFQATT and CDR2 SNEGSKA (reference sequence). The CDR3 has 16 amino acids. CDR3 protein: CSARANSGGATDTQYF.

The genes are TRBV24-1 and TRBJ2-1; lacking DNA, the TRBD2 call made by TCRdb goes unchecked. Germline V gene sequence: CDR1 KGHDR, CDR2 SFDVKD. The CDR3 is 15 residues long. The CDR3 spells CATSEALAGANEQFF.

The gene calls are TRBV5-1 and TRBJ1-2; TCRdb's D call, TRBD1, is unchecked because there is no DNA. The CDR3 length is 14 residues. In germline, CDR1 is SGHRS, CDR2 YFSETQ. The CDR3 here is CASSGGLGNYGYTF.

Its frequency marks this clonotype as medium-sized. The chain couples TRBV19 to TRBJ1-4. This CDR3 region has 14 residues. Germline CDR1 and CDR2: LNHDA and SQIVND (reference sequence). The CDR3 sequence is CASSIGPDTGKLFF.

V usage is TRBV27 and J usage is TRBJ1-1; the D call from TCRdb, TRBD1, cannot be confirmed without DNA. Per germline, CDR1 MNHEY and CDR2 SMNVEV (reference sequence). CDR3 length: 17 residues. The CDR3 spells CASSGSNRGSMNTEAFF.

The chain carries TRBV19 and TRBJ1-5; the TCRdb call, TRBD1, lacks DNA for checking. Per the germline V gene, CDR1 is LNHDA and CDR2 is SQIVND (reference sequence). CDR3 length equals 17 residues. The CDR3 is CASSMVARGNGNQPQHF.

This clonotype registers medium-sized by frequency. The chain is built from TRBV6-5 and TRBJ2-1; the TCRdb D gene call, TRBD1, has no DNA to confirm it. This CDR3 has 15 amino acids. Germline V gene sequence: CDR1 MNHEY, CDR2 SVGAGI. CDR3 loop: CASSVFGHALNEQFF.

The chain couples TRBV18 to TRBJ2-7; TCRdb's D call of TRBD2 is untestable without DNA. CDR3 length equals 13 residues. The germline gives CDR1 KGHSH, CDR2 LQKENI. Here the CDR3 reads CASSAGDPLEQYF.

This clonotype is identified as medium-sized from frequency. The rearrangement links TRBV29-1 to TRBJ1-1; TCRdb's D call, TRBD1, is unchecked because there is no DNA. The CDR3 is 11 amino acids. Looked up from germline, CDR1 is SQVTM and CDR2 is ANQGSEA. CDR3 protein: CSVHRGPEAFF.

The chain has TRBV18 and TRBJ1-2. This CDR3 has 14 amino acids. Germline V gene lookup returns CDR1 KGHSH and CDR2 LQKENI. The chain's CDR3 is CASSSGSLNYGYTF.

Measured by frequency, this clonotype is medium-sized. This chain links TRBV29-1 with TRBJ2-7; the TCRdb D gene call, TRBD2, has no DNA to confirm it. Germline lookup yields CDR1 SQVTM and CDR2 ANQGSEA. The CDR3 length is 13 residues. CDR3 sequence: CSVGTSGAYEQYF.

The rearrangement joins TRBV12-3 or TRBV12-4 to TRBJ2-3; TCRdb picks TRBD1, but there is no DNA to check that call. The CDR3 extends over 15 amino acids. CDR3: CASSLQATGADTQYF.

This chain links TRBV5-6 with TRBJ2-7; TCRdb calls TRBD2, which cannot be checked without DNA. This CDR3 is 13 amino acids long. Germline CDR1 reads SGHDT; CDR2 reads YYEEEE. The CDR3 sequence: CASRLAGVYEQYF.

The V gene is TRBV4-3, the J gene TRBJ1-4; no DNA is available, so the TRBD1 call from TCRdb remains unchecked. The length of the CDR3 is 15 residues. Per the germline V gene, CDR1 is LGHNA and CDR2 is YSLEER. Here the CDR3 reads CASSQEQGLDEKLFF.

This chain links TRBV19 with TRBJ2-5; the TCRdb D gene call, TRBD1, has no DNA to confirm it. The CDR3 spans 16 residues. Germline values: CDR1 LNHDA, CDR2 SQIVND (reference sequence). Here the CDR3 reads CASSIGSTQGQETQYF.

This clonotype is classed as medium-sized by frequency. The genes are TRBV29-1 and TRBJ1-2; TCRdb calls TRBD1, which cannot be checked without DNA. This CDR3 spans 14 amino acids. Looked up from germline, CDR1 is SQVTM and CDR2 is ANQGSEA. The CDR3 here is CSVWGQGEVYGYTF. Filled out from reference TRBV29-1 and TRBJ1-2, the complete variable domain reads SAVISQKPSRDICQRGTSLTIQCQVDSQVTMMFWYRQQPGQSLTLIATANQGSEATYESGFVIDKFPISRPNLTFSTLTVSNMSPEDSSIYLCSVWGQGEVYGYTFGSGTRLTVV.

The CDR3 here is CASSLSSGGDTGELFF. The chain recombines TRBV5-1 with TRBJ2-2; TCRdb picks TRBD2, but there is no DNA to check that call. Looked up from germline, CDR1 is SGHRS and CDR2 is YFSETQ. This CDR3 spans 16 amino acids.

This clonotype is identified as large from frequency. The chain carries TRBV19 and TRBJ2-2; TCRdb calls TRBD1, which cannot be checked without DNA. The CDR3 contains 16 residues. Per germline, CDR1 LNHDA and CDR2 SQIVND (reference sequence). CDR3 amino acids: CASSNRGRTGTGELFF.